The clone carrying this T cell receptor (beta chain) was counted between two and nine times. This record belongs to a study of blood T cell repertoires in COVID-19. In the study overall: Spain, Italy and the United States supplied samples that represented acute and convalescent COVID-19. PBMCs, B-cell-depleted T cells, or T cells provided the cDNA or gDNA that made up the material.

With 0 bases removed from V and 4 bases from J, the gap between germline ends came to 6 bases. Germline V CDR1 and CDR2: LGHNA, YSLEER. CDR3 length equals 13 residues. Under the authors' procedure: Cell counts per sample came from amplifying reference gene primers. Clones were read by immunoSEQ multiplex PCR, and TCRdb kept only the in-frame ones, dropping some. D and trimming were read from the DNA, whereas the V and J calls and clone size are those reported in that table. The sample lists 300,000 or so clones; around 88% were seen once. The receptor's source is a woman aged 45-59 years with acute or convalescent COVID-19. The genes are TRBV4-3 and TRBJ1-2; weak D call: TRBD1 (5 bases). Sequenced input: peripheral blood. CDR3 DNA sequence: TGCGCCAGCAGCCAAGATACAGGCTATGGCTACACCTTC. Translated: CASSQDTGYGYTF.